This T cell receptor beta chain came from a study of blood T cell repertoires in COVID-19. For the study at large: Sample material is recorded as cDNA or gDNA derived from T cells, B-cell-depleted T cells, or PBMCs.

Authors' methods: From reference gene primer amplification, estimates of nucleated cell counts were derived. Generated by immunoSEQ multiplex PCR, the TCRdb table keeps only in-frame clones and is missing some. The V and J calls and clone size are taken from that table; D and trimming were inferred from the DNA. Here the sample spans approximately 290,000 clones, 89% being singletons. This receptor was obtained from a woman aged 55-70 years with acute or convalescent COVID-19. The source material was peripheral blood.

This CDR3 is CASSISDRDEQYF. CDR3 nucleotide sequence: TGTGCCAGCAGCATCTCCGACAGGGACGAGCAGTACTTC. J is TRBJ2-7 and V is TRBV5-4, with TRBD1 matching over 7 bases. J gave up 5 bases and V 4 bases, and 6 bases lay outside the gene matches. CDR3 size: 13 residues. CDR1 is SGHNT, CDR2 YYREEE, per germline (reference sequence).